These 5 T cell receptor beta chains came from one sample sequenced in a study of blood T cell repertoires in COVID-19. The protocol was immunoSEQ multiplex PCR, while the TCRdb copy is restricted to in-frame clones and leaves out a portion. The table includes 200,000 to 250,000 clones, about 90% detected once. Sequencing was performed on PBMCs or T cells enriched from blood (not recorded which). All receptors derive from a woman between 45 and 60 years old with acute COVID-19.

J is TRBJ2-7 and V is TRBV7-2; the match to TRBD2 covers 14 bases. J gave up 4 bases and V 3 bases, and 8 bases lay outside the gene matches. Germline CDR1 and CDR2: SGHTA and FQGNSA. The CDR3 has 17 residues. CDR3 protein: CASSFPSGTSGSYEQYF. For the CDR3, the DNA is TGTGCCAGCAGCTTTCCCTCCGGGACTAGCGGGAGTTACGAGCAGTACTTC.

J is TRBJ1-2 and V is TRBV10-3, with TRBD1 matching 7 bases. The CDR3 consists of 14 residues. The V and J ends lost 2 bases and 2 bases, in that order; junction bases with no gene match: 2. Per the germline V gene, CDR1 is ENHRY and CDR2 is SYGVKD. DNA of the CDR3: TGTGCCATCAGTGAGCTGGGACAGAACTATGGCTACACCTTC. Amino acids: CAISELGQNYGYTF.

The chain employs TRBV4-3 and TRBJ2-7, with 7 bases fitting TRBD2. Germline V gene sequence: CDR1 LGHNA, CDR2 YSLEER. Germline trimming cut 0 bases from V and 0 bases from J; bases unmatched to any gene: 8. The CDR3 loop spans 17 amino acids. The CDR3 spells CASSQDWWRGSSYEQYF. The CDR3 DNA follows: TGCGCCAGCAGCCAAGATTGGTGGCGGGGGTCCTCCTACGAGCAGTACTTC.

The gene calls are TRBV6-1 and TRBJ1-2, with 10 bases fitting TRBD1. J lost 5 bases, V lost 1 base, and 10 bases had no gene match. The CDR3 is 17 amino acids. CDR1 is MNHNS and CDR2 is SASEGT in the germline V gene. Here the CDR3 DNA reads TGTGCCAGCAGTGAAGTGGACGGGGGACAGGGGACTTATGGCTACACCTTC. Amino acids: CASSEVDGGQGTYGYTF.

This chain uses TRBV28 with TRBJ2-3, with 11 bases aligning to TRBD2. Germline loops: CDR1 MDHEN, CDR2 SYDVKM. J lost 4 bases, V lost 5 bases, and 8 bases had no gene match. CDR3 length: 16 amino acids. The CDR3: CASSQIAGGVSDTQYF. CDR3 sequence (DNA): TGTGCCAGCAGTCAAATAGCGGGAGGGGTATCAGATACGCAGTATTTT.